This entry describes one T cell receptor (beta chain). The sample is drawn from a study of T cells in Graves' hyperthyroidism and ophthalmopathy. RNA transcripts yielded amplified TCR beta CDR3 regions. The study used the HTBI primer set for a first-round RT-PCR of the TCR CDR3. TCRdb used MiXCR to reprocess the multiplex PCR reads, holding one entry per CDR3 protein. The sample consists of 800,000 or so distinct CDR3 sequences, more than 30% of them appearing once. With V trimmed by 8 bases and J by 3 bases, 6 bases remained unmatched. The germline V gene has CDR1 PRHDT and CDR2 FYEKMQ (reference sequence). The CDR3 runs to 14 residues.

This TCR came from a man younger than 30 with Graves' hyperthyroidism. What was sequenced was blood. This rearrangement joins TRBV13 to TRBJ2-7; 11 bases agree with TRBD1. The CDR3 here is CASVAGTGGYEQYF. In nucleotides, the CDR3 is TGTGCCAGCGTTGCCGGGACAGGGGGCTACGAGCAGTACTTC.